The 26 T cell receptor beta chains presented below share a single source sample, sequenced in a study of blood T cell repertoires in COVID-19. TCRdb's table, derived via immunoSEQ multiplex PCR, lists solely in-frame clones and lacks some. This sample has 120,000 to 150,000 clones; 75% to 90% occur once, and the top ten carry roughly 6.1%. Sequencing used peripheral blood. These receptors were obtained from an elderly man with acute or convalescent COVID-19.

This sequence joins TRBV5-8 and TRBJ2-5, with D unresolved. Trimming took 6 bases from V and 2 from J, leaving 17 bases between them. Germline assignment: CDR1 SGHTS and CDR2 YDEGEE. This CDR3 is 15 amino acids long. The CDR3 reads CASKPNTYFQETQYF. The CDR3 DNA sequence: TGTGCCAGCAAGCCGAATACCTACTTTCAAGAGACCCAGTACTTC.

The chain carries TRBV6-5 and TRBJ1-1, with D possibly matching TRBD1 (5 bases). The germline V gene encodes CDR1 MNHEY and CDR2 SVGAGI. V was clipped by 5 bases and J by 0 bases, with 13 bases between them. The CDR3 length is 15 residues. The CDR3 reads CASSRSRVMNTEAFF. CDR3 DNA sequence: TGTGCCAGCAGTAGATCCAGGGTAATGAACACTGAAGCTTTCTTT.

In this sample, this clone turned up many times. The chain combines TRBV20-1 with TRBJ2-2; D may be TRBD1 (6 bases). Trimming shortened V by 3 bases and J by 3 bases, and 14 bases separated the two germline ends. CDR3 length: 15 residues. Germline CDR1 reads DFQATT; CDR2 reads SNEGSKA (reference sequence). This chain's CDR3 is CSASQQGRDTGELFF. The CDR3 DNA sequence: TGCAGTGCTAGTCAGCAGGGGCGGGACACCGGGGAGCTGTTTTTT.

This clone was observed a handful of times. The chain is built from TRBV3-1 (or the pseudogene TRBV3-2) and TRBJ2-7; the D is unclear. This CDR3 spans 14 amino acids. V was clipped by 0 bases and J by 2 bases, with 8 bases between them. Germline V lookup: CDR1 LGHDT, CDR2 YNNKEL (reference sequence). CDR3: CASSQELLTYEQYF. CDR3 sequence (DNA): TGTGCCAGCAGCCAAGAACTCCTTACCTACGAGCAGTACTTC.

This chain connects TRBV6-5 to TRBJ2-2; 7 nucleotides agree with TRBD1. The CDR3 has 15 residues. J gave up 3 bases and V 7 bases, and 8 bases lay outside the gene matches. Germline CDR1 reads MNHEY; CDR2 reads SVGAGI. This CDR3 reads CASTNYRGDTGELFF. In DNA, the CDR3 is TGTGCCAGCACCAACTACAGGGGAGACACCGGGGAGCTGTTTTTT.

The chain employs TRBV6-5 and TRBJ1-5; unclear D gene. Looked up from germline, CDR1 is MNHEY and CDR2 is SVGAGI. The CDR3 spans 14 residues. Trimming cost V 6 bases and J 1 base, with 10 bases left between them. DNA of the CDR3: TGTGCCAGCAGGAGCGACGGGAGCAATCAGCCCCAGCATTTT. Translated: CASRSDGSNQPQHF.

This clone occurred a few times. CDR3 DNA: TGCGCCAGCAGCTTGGCAGACTTCACAGATACGCAGTATTTT. This codes for CASSLADFTDTQYF. The V call is TRBV5-1, the J call TRBJ2-3; no reliable D call. Between the trimmed V and J ends, which lost 0 bases and 2 bases, there was a span of 7 bases. CDR3 length: 14 amino acids. Germline CDR1 is SGHRS and CDR2 is YFSETQ.

The CDR3 bases are TGTGCCATCAGTGATGGGCAGAGCAGCAGTCCAATAAGTGAGCAGTTCTTC. Its protein is CAISDGQSSSPISEQFF. The chain has TRBV10-3 and TRBJ2-1; D uncertain. The CDR3 runs 17 residues. The V end lost 3 bases, the J end lost 9 bases, and 24 bases lay between the germline ends. CDR1 is ENHRY and CDR2 is SYGVKD in the germline V gene.

V gene TRBV6-1 combines with J gene TRBJ2-3, with 8 bases fitting TRBD2. Germline CDR1 is MNHNS and CDR2 is SASEGT. V shed 2 bases, J shed 5 bases, and the junction held 9 bases outside the gene matches. The CDR3 spans 16 residues. CDR3: CASSEWQRESRDTQYF. Written as DNA, the CDR3 is TGTGCCAGCAGTGAATGGCAGCGGGAGTCAAGAGATACGCAGTATTTT.

The rearrangement links TRBV3-1 (or the pseudogene TRBV3-2) to TRBJ1-4; unclear D gene. V lost 0 bases and J 4 bases, leaving 6 bases between the germline ends. Per the germline V gene, CDR1 is LGHDT and CDR2 is YNNKEL (reference sequence). The CDR3 length is 14 residues. Written as DNA, the CDR3 is TGTGCCAGCAGCCAAGATCTCGGTAATGAAAAACTGTTTTTT. It encodes CASSQDLGNEKLFF.

The genes are TRBV9 and TRBJ2-2, with 9 nucleotides matching TRBD2. J gave up 6 bases and V 2 bases, and 11 bases lay outside the gene matches. Germline V gives CDR1 SGDLS, CDR2 YYNGEE. The CDR3 loop spans 17 amino acids. The CDR3 bases are TGTGCCAGCAGCGTCCGAGCGGGAGGAACCCTGGCCGGGGAGCTGTTTTTT. Protein sequence: CASSVRAGGTLAGELFF.

The V gene is TRBV3-1 (or the pseudogene TRBV3-2), the J gene TRBJ2-7; 9 nucleotides line up with TRBD2. V shed 4 bases and J 0 bases; nucleotides not matched to a gene: 16. Germline CDR1 reads LGHDT; CDR2 reads YNNKEL (reference sequence). This CDR3 is built from 19 residues. In DNA, the CDR3 is TGTGCCAGCAGCCTCCTACCCTCCCCGTCTAGCGGGACCTCCTACGAGCAGTACTTC. Amino acid sequence: CASSLLPSPSSGTSYEQYF.

This sequence joins TRBV7-2 and TRBJ2-1, with D possibly TRBD1 on 6 matching bases. From germline, CDR1 is SGHTA and CDR2 FQGNSA. Trimming removed 5 bases at V and 0 bases at J, with 14 bases between. The CDR3 has 16 amino acids. CDR3: CASSPNPGASYNEQFF. The CDR3 DNA reads TGTGCCAGCAGCCCAAACCCAGGGGCCTCCTACAATGAGCAGTTCTTC.

The chain uses TRBV5-4 and TRBJ2-1; 16 bases agree with TRBD2. CDR3 length equals 17 residues. Germline loops: CDR1 SGHNT, CDR2 YYREEE (reference sequence). Losses at the gene ends were 4 bases for V and 7 bases for J; bases not matched to a gene: 8. The CDR3 DNA is TGTGCCAGCAGCCCCGGGACTAGCGGGAGGGCCGTAAATGAGCAGTTCTTC. Protein product: CASSPGTSGRAVNEQFF.

This chain connects TRBV5-1 to TRBJ1-2; the D gene is possibly TRBD1 (6 bases). This CDR3 region has 14 residues. With 0 bases removed from V and 8 bases from J, the gap between germline ends came to 14 bases. CDR1 is SGHRS and CDR2 is YFSETQ in the germline V gene. The CDR3 region has the DNA TGCGCCAGCAGCTTGGAGTACAGGGTTGGGGGCTACACCTTC. Encoded protein: CASSLEYRVGGYTF.

This clone was seen just once. This sequence joins TRBV3-1 (or the pseudogene TRBV3-2) and TRBJ1-2; D unresolved. The CDR3 runs 18 residues. Trimming stripped 1 base from V and 4 bases from J, with 22 bases between. Germline CDR1 and CDR2: LGHDT and YNNKEL (reference sequence). DNA of the CDR3: TGTGCCAGCAGCCAAGGGTTTTCGATAGAGGGATCTATCTATGGCTACACCTTC. Translation gives CASSQGFSIEGSIYGYTF.

The chain recombines TRBV3-1 (or the pseudogene TRBV3-2) with TRBJ2-1; 15 nucleotides match TRBD2. Trimming at V came to 1 base and at J to 15 bases, leaving 4 bases not matched to a gene. Per the germline V gene, CDR1 is LGHDT and CDR2 is YNNKEL (reference sequence). This CDR3 is 14 amino acids long. For the CDR3, the DNA is TGTGCCAGCAGCCAAGGGACTAGCGGGAGGGAACCGTTCTTC. Protein: CASSQGTSGREPFF.

This clone was seen only a few times. J is TRBJ2-7 and V is TRBV3-1 (or the pseudogene TRBV3-2); a weak D match, TRBD2 (5 bases). The V end lost 0 bases, the J end lost 6 bases, and 15 bases lay between the germline ends. The V gene's germline CDR1 is LGHDT and CDR2 YNNKEL (reference sequence). The CDR3 has 15 residues. The CDR3 reads CASSQEWASSREQYF. CDR3 nucleotides: TGTGCCAGCAGCCAAGAATGGGCTAGCTCCCGCGAGCAGTACTTC.

The rearrangement uses TRBV18 and TRBJ1-4; D is ambiguous. Germline values: CDR1 KGHSH, CDR2 LQKENI. The CDR3 has 14 residues. V lost 8 bases and J 3 bases, leaving 13 bases between the germline ends. The CDR3 region has the DNA TGTGCCAGCGCCCGATCCGCAGCTAATGAAAAACTGTTTTTT. Protein sequence: CASARSAANEKLFF.

V usage is TRBV5-4 and J usage is TRBJ1-5; D unclear. V was clipped by 1 base and J by 4 bases, with 21 bases between them. This CDR3 contains 18 residues. The V gene's germline CDR1 is SGHNT and CDR2 YYREEE (reference sequence). CDR3 sequence (DNA): TGTGCCAGCAGCTTGAATAACGGAGCTAGCCCGGGTAATCAGCCCCAGCATTTT. Translation gives CASSLNNGASPGNQPQHF.

The chain is built from TRBV28 and TRBJ2-5; D call uncertain. V was trimmed by 5 bases and J by 0 bases, leaving 10 bases between them. The length of the CDR3 is 14 residues. CDR1 and CDR2 from the germline V gene are MDHEN and SYDVKM. The CDR3 sequence: CASSITAYQETQYF. CDR3 DNA sequence: TGTGCCAGCAGTATAACAGCTTACCAAGAGACCCAGTACTTC.

The V and J genes are TRBV25-1 and TRBJ2-1, with 7 bases matching TRBD2. The V segment lost 6 bases and the J segment 4 bases; nucleotides outside the gene matches: 6. Germline assignment: CDR1 MGHDK and CDR2 SYGVNS. The CDR3 contains 14 residues. CDR3 region: CASRRGGTYNEQFF. CDR3 sequence (DNA): TGTGCCAGCAGGCGGGGAGGGACTTACAATGAGCAGTTCTTC.

This sequence joins TRBV19 and TRBJ2-3; 8 nucleotides align to TRBD2. V was pared by 3 bases and J by 0 bases, with 2 bases of the junction left unmatched. Germline CDR1 is LNHDA and CDR2 is SQIVND (reference sequence). The CDR3 consists of 15 residues. The CDR3: CASSMGLESTDTQYF. CDR3 bases: TGTGCCAGTAGTATGGGACTAGAGAGCACAGATACGCAGTATTTT.

This clone was detected only once. This chain joins TRBV3-1 (or the pseudogene TRBV3-2) and TRBJ1-2, with 7 bases matching TRBD1. Germline CDR1 and CDR2: LGHDT and YNNKEL (reference sequence). V dropped 4 bases and J dropped 4; count of bases not matched to a gene: 12. The CDR3 totals 16 residues. In nucleotides, the CDR3 is TGTGCCAGCAGCCCACTCAGTTTACAGGGGACCTATGGCTACACCTTC. Amino acid sequence: CASSPLSLQGTYGYTF.

The chain recombines TRBV7-9 with TRBJ2-1; TRBD2 matches 12 bases. This CDR3 is built from 14 residues. The J segment lost 5 bases and the V segment lost 7 bases, leaving 3 bases of the junction unmatched. The germline V gene has CDR1 SEHNR and CDR2 FQNEAQ (reference sequence). The CDR3 here is CASILAGGHNEQFF. CDR3 DNA sequence: TGTGCCAGCATCCTAGCGGGAGGGCACAATGAGCAGTTCTTC.

The gene calls are TRBV9 and TRBJ1-6, with D possibly TRBD1 on 5 matching bases. With 0 bases removed from V and 10 bases from J, the gap between germline ends came to 8 bases. This CDR3 spans 13 amino acids. Germline values: CDR1 SGDLS, CDR2 YYNGEE. Here the CDR3 DNA reads TGTGCCAGCAGCGTAGGTCAGGGATCACCCCTCCACTTT. As protein: CASSVGQGSPLHF.